The rows below give T cell receptor beta chains drawn from one sample of a study of blood T cell repertoires in COVID-19. Libraries were prepared by immunoSEQ multiplex PCR; TCRdb keeps only in-frame clonotypes and omits some of them. This table has approximately 100,000 clones, approximately 82% appearing once. Sequenced sample: peripheral blood. The receptors stem from a man between 70 and 80 years old with active or convalescent COVID-19. Each CDR3 is given with its conserved first and last residue. The D gene is left open where the match is weak.

J,length,D,V,CDR3
TRBJ2-5,17,.,TRBV7-2,CASTSFPPDTLGETQYF
TRBJ2-7,17,.,TRBV7-9,CASSLEFSSRRSYEQYF
TRBJ2-2,13,.,TRBV4-2,CASSQDSPGELFF
TRBJ2-7,17,.,TRBV6-4,CASSDPKDPKGVHEQYF
TRBJ1-2,13,.,TRBV7-9,CASTPRVFGGYTF
TRBJ1-1,13,.,TRBV5-1,CASSLGGNTEAFF
TRBJ2-1,14,.,TRBV3-1/TRBV3-2,CASSHRGSYNEQFF
TRBJ2-5,15,.,TRBV5-1,CASSLGEGVGETQYF
TRBJ2-5,14,TRBD2,TRBV28,CASSPLAETGDQYF
TRBJ1-5,13,.,TRBV19,CASTNWGHQPQHF
TRBJ2-6,18,.,TRBV11-3,CASSFQGSLSSGANVLTF
TRBJ1-2,17,TRBD1,TRBV5-1,CASSLGGTGTGIYGYTF
TRBJ1-5,14,.,TRBV4-1,CASSLRGGLQPQHF
TRBJ2-3,16,.,TRBV5-7,CASSLPLAASTDTQYF
TRBJ2-7,12,.,TRBV30,CAWGPQVLEQYF
TRBJ2-1,16,.,TRBV5-1,CASSLAWRGRTNEQFF
TRBJ1-6,13,TRBD1,TRBV19,CASSIATGGSLHF
TRBJ2-3,13,.,TRBV9,CASSVGTIDTQYF
TRBJ2-3,14,.,TRBV7-2,CASSLTRDTDTQYF
TRBJ2-3,14,.,TRBV9,CASTRGASTDTQYF
TRBJ1-2,12,.,TRBV12-3/TRBV12-4,CASSLTGLGYTF
TRBJ1-5,14,.,TRBV27,CASSSGLSNQPQHF
TRBJ1-3,15,TRBD1,TRBV6-4,CASPLRDRVRNTIYF
TRBJ2-2,15,.,TRBV29-1,CSGARGTAGTGELFF
TRBJ1-6,13,TRBD1,TRBV10-2,CASRPDRDSPLHF
TRBJ2-5,15,.,TRBV3-1/TRBV3-2,CASSQVRGPAETQYF
TRBJ1-5,13,.,TRBV19,CATCGGGNQPQHF
TRBJ1-5,15,.,TRBV6-5,CASSFSHSGHQPQHF
TRBJ2-7,16,TRBD2,TRBV18,CASSPLAGGNSYEQYF
TRBJ2-5,14,.,TRBV7-9,CASSPGGPQETQYF
TRBJ1-5,13,TRBD1,TRBV6-5,CASSYSQGAPQHF
TRBJ2-2,15,.,TRBV9,CASSVGDRRTGELFF
TRBJ1-2,14,TRBD1,TRBV11-3,CASSWLGTDYGYTF
TRBJ2-3,18,.,TRBV13,CASSWIGGASTGTDTQYF
TRBJ1-2,14,.,TRBV5-1,CASSLYKGVDGYTF
TRBJ2-2,16,.,TRBV4-3,CASSQERARSTGELFF
TRBJ2-2,14,.,TRBV19,CASSIAEGTGELFF
TRBJ2-5,16,.,TRBV15,CATRRGGGGPEETQYF
TRBJ1-1,15,TRBD1,TRBV7-9,CASSPRGQVNTEAFF
TRBJ1-1,13,.,TRBV19,CASSPRGGLAAFF